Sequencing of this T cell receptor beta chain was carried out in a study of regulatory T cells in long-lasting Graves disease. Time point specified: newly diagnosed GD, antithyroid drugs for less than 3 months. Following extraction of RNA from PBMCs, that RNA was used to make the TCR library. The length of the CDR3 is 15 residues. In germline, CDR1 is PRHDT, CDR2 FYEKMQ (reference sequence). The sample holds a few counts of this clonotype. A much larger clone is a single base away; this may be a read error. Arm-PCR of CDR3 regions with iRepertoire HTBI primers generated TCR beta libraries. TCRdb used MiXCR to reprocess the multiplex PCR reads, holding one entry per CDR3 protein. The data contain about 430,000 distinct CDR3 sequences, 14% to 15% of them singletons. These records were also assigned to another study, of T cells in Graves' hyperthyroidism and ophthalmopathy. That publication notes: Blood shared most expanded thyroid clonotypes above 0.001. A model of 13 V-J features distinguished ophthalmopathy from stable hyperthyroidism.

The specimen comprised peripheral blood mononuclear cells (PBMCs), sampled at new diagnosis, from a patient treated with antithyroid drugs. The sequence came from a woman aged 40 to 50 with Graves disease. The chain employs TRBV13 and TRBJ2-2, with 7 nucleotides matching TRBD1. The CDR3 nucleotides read TGTGCCAGCAGTGAACAGGGGTTGGACACCGGGGAGCCGTTTTTT. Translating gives CASSEQGLDTGEPFF.